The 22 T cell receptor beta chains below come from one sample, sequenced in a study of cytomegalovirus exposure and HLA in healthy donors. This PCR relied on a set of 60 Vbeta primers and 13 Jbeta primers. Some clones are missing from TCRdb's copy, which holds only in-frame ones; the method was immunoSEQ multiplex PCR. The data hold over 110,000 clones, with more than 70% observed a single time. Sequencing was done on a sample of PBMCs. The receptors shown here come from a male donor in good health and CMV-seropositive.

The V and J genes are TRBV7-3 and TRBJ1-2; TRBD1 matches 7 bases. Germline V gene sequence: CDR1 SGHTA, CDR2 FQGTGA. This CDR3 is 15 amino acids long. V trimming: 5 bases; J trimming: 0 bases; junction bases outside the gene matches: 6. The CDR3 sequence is CASSRDRVANYGYTF. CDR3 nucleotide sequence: TGTGCCAGCAGCCGAGACAGGGTAGCTAACTATGGCTACACCTTC.

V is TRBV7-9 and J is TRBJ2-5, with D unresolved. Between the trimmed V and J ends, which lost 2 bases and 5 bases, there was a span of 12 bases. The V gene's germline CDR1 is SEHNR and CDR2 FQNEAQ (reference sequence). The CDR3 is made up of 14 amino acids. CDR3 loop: CASSLQTKWETQYF. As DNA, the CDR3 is TGTGCCAGCAGCTTACAAACTAAATGGGAGACCCAGTACTTC. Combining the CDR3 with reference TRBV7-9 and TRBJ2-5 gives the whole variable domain DTGVSQNPRHKITKRGQNVTFRCDPISEHNRLYWYRQTLGQGPEFLTYFQNEAQLEKSRLLSDRFSAERPKGSFSTLEIQRTEQGDSAMYLCASSLQTKWETQYFGPGTRLLVL.

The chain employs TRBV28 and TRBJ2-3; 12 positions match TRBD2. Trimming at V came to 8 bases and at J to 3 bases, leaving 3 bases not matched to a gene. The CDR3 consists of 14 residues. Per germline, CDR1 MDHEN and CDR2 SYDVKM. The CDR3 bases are TGTGCCAGCTTAGGGACTAGCGGGACAGATACGCAGTATTTT. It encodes CASLGTSGTDTQYF.

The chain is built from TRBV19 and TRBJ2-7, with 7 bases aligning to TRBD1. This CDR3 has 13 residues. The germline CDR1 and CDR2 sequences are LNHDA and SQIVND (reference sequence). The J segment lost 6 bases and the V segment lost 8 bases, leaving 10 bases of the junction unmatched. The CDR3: CASGQVTGGEQYF. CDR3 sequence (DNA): TGTGCCAGTGGACAGGTTACGGGTGGCGAGCAGTACTTC.

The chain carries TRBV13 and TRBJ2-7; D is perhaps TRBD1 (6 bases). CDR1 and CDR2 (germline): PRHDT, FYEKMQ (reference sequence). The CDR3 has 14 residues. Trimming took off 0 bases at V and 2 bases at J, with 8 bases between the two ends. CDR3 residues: CASSLGDSAYEQYF. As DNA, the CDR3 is TGTGCCAGCAGCTTAGGGGACAGTGCCTACGAGCAGTACTTC.

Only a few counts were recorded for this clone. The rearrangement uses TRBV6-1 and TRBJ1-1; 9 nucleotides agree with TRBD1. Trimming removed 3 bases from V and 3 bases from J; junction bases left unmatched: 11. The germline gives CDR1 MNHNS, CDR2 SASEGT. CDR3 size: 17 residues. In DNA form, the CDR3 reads TGTGCCAGCAGTGACCACGCGGACAGGGGCTTTTACACTGAAGCTTTCTTT. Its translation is CASSDHADRGFYTEAFF.

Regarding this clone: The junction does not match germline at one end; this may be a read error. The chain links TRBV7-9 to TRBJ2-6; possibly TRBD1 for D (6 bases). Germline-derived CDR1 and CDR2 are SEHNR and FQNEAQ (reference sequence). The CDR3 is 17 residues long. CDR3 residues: CSSSLDGQYSGANVLTF. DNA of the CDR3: TGTTCCAGCAGCTTAGATGGACAGTACTCTGGGGCCAACGTCCTGACTTTC.

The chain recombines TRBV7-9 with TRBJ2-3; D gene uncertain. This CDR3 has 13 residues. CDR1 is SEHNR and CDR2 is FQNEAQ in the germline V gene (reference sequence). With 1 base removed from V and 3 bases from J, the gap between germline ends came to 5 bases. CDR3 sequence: CASSLVETDTQYF. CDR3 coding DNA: TGTGCCAGCAGCTTAGTTGAGACAGATACGCAGTATTTT.

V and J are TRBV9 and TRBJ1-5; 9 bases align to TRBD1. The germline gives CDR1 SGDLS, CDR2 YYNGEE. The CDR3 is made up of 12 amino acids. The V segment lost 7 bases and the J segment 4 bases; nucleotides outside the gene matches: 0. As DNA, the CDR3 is TGTGCCAGCGGACAGGGGAATCAGCCCCAGCATTTT. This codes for CASGQGNQPQHF.

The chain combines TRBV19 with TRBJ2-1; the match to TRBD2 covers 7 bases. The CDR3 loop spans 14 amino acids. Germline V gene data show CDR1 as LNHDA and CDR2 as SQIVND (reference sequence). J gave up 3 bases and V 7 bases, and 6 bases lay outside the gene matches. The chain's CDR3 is CASNQPGGYNEQFF. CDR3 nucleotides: TGTGCCAGTAATCAGCCGGGGGGCTACAATGAGCAGTTCTTC.

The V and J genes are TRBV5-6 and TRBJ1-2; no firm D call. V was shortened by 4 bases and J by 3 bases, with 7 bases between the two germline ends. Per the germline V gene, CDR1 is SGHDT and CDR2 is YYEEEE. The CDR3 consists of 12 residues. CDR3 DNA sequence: TGTGCCAGCAGCCGCCGAGACTATGGCTACACCTTC. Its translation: CASSRRDYGYTF.

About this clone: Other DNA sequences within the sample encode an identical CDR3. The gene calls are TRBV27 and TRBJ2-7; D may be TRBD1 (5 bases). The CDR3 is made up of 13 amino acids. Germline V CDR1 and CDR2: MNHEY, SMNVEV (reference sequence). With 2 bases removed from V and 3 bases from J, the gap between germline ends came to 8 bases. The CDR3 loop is CASSLTGSYEQYF. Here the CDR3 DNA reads TGTGCCAGCAGTTTAACAGGCAGCTACGAGCAGTACTTC.

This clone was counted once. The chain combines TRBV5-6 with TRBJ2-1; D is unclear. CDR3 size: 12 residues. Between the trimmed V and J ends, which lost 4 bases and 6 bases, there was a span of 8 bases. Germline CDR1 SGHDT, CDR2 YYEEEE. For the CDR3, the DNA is TGTGCCAGCAGCCTAGTCTCCAATGAGCAGTTCTTC. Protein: CASSLVSNEQFF.

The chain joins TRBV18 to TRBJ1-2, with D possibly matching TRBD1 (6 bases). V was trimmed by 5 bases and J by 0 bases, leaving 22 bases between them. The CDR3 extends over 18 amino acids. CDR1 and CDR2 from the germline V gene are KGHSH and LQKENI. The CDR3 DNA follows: TGTGCCAGCTCATGGGTACAGGGATCCTTCAGGGCTAACTATGGCTACACCTTC. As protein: CASSWVQGSFRANYGYTF. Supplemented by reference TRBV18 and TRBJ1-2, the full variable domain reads NAGVMQNPRHLVRRRGQEARLRCSPMKGHSHVYWYRQLPEEGLKFMVYLQKENIIDESGMPKERFSAEFPKEGPSILRIQQVVRGDSAAYFCASSWVQGSFRANYGYTFGSGTRLTVV.

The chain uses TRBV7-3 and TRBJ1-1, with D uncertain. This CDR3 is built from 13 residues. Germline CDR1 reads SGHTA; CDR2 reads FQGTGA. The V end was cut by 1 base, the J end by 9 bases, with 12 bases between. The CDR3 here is CASSLIVGGQAFF. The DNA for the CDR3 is TGTGCCAGCAGCTTAATCGTCGGAGGGCAAGCTTTCTTT.

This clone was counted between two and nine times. The CDR3 region has the DNA TGTGCCAGCAGCCTCAATAGCGGGAGGGAAGAGCAGTACTTC. This sequence encodes CASSLNSGREEQYF. This chain uses TRBV7-3 with TRBJ2-7; TRBD2 matches at 11 bases. V was clipped by 5 bases and J by 7 bases; unmatched bases: 7. The CDR3 has 14 amino acids. Germline V gene data show CDR1 as SGHTA and CDR2 as FQGTGA.

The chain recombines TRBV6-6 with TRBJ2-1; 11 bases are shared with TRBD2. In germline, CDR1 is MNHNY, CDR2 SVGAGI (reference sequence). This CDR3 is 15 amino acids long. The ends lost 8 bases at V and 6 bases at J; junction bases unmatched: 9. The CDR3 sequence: CASGRIAGGRNEQFF. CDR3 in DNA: TGTGCCAGCGGGAGAATAGCGGGGGGGCGCAATGAGCAGTTCTTC.

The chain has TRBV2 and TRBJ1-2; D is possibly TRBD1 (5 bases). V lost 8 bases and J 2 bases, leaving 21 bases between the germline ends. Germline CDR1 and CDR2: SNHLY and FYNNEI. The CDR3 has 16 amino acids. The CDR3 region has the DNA TGTGCCAGCGTACTAGCTCCGCAGGGAGGAAACTATGGCTACACCTTC. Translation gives CASVLAPQGGNYGYTF.

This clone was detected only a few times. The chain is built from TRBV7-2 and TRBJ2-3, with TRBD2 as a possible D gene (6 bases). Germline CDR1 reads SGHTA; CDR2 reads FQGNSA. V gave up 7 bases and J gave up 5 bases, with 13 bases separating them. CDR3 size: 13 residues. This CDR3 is CASTLGGGDTQYF. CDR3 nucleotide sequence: TGTGCCAGCACCCTTGGGGGAGGAGATACGCAGTATTTT.

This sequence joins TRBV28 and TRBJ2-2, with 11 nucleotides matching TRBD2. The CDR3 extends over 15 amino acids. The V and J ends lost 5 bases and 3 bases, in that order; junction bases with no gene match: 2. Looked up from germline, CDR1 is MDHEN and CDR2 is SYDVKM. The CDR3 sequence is CASSTSGSYTGELFF. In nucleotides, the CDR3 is TGTGCCAGCAGTACTAGCGGGAGTTACACCGGGGAGCTGTTTTTT.

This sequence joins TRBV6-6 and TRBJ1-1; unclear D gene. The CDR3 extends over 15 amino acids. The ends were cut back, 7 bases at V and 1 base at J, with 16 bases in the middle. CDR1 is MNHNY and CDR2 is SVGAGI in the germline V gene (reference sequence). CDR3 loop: CASTEWEGKNTEAFF. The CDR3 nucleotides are TGTGCCAGCACCGAATGGGAGGGAAAGAACACTGAAGCTTTCTTT.

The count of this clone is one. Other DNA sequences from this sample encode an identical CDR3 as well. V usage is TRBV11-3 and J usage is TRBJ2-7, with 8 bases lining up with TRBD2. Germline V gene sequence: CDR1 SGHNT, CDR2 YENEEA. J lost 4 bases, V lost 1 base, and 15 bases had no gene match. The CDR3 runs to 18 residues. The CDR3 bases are TGTGCCAGCAGCTTAGTTAGGGGGTCTCGCGGGAGGTCTTACGAGCAGTACTTC. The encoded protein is CASSLVRGSRGRSYEQYF.